The 32 T cell receptor beta chains listed next were all sequenced from one sample in a study of T cell clonotyping in hematopoietic cell transplantation. The data were produced by immunoSEQ multiplex PCR, yet TCRdb's version contains in-frame clones alone and is incomplete. The sample lists 45,000 or so clones, approximately 82% seen once, with roughly 4.8% in the top ten. Time point defined: recipient sample about 28 days before transplant, after cytoreduction. The input for sequencing was peripheral blood mononuclear cells, taken before stem cell transplant. These receptors all come from a man aged 55 to 70 with myelodysplastic syndrome. Some clones in this sample may be carry-over from other donors' samples.

The chain recombines TRBV30 with TRBJ1-2; 9 nucleotides align to TRBD1. This CDR3 spans 14 amino acids. CDR1 GTSNPN and CDR2 SVGIG come from the germline V gene (reference sequence). V dropped 5 bases and J dropped 4; count of bases not matched to a gene: 8. Written as DNA, the CDR3 is TGTGCCTGGGGGACAGGGCGGGACGGCTATGGCTACACCTTC. Its translation: CAWGTGRDGYGYTF.

This clone was counted a few times. This sequence joins TRBV7-2 and TRBJ1-5, with D unresolved. The V and J ends lost 4 bases and 1 base respectively, with 17 bases between them. The CDR3 loop spans 17 amino acids. Per germline, CDR1 SGHTA and CDR2 FQGNSA. CDR3 nucleotide sequence: TGTGCCAGCAGCTCAAGACCCACAGACTGGAGCAATCAGCCCCAGCATTTT. It specifies CASSSRPTDWSNQPQHF.

V usage is TRBV5-6 and J usage is TRBJ2-4, with 11 positions matching TRBD1. The CDR3 consists of 14 residues. Germline V CDR1 and CDR2: SGHDT, YYEEEE. Trimming removed 6 bases from V and 11 bases from J; junction bases left unmatched: 10. This CDR3 is CASTGTGGFGVQYF. The DNA for the CDR3 is TGTGCCAGCACCGGGACAGGGGGGTTCGGGGTTCAGTACTTC.

The V and J genes are TRBV29-1 and TRBJ1-1; D call uncertain. V lost 6 bases to trimming and J lost 7 bases, with 9 bases between them. The CDR3 totals 10 residues. Germline V lookup: CDR1 SQVTM, CDR2 ANQGSEA. The DNA for the CDR3 is TGCAGCGTCGGGCACGTTGAAGCTTTCTTT. It translates to CSVGHVEAFF.

The DNA of the CDR3 is TGTGCCAGCAGCTTGTTAGGCGGGGGGGCAACAGATACGCAGTATTTT. It is translated as CASSLLGGGATDTQYF. This chain uses TRBV7-2 with TRBJ2-3, with 9 positions matching TRBD2. CDR3 size: 16 residues. Germline V gene sequence: CDR1 SGHTA, CDR2 FQGNSA. J was trimmed by 3 bases and V by 3 bases; bases with no gene match: 7.

This clone has a handful of counts. The chain links TRBV6-5 to TRBJ1-1, with 7 bases fitting TRBD1. The CDR3 has 14 amino acids. From germline, CDR1 is MNHEY and CDR2 SVGAGI. V was clipped by 0 bases and J by 10 bases; unmatched bases: 8. CDR3 region: CASSYSGQRSGAFF. DNA of the CDR3: TGTGCCAGCAGTTACTCGGGACAGAGATCGGGAGCTTTCTTT.

The chain joins TRBV7-2 to TRBJ1-1; 8 bases agree with TRBD1. J gave up 5 bases and V 1 base, and 6 bases lay outside the gene matches. The CDR3 sequence is 15 residues long. In germline, CDR1 is SGHTA, CDR2 FQGNSA. DNA for the CDR3: TGTGCCAGCAGCTTAGTTCAGGGGGCAGGGACTGAAGCTTTCTTT. Its translation is CASSLVQGAGTEAFF.

The gene calls are TRBV7-2 and TRBJ1-1; D call uncertain. Germline V gene sequence: CDR1 SGHTA, CDR2 FQGNSA. This CDR3 spans 12 amino acids. V lost 5 bases, J lost 7 bases, and 11 bases lay in between. The CDR3, as DNA: TGTGCCAGCAGCACTTACACGCTTGAAGCTTTCTTT. It translates to CASSTYTLEAFF. The whole variable domain, filled in from reference TRBV7-2 and TRBJ1-1, reads GAGVSQSPSNKVTEKGKDVELRCDPISGHTALYWYRQSLGQGLEFLIYFQGNSAPDKSGLPSDRFSAERTGGSVSTLTIQRTQQEDSAVYLCASSTYTLEAFFGQGTRLTVV.

V usage is TRBV6-5 and J usage is TRBJ1-2, with no clear D. V lost 10 bases, J lost 7 bases, and 19 bases lay in between. Looked up from germline, CDR1 is MNHEY and CDR2 is SVGAGI. The CDR3 sequence is 13 residues long. CDR3 in DNA: TGTGCCACACGTCCGTTAATAGGAGGTGGCTACACCTTC. It yields the protein CATRPLIGGGYTF.

The V gene is TRBV9, the J gene TRBJ1-1; no clear D gene. Germline-derived CDR1 and CDR2 are SGDLS and YYNGEE. There are 13 residues in the CDR3. V lost 4 bases and J lost 7, with 14 bases in between. The CDR3 reads CASSPGPAGEAFF. CDR3 sequence (DNA): TGTGCCAGCAGCCCAGGCCCCGCCGGTGAAGCTTTCTTT.

On this clone: The junction shows a germline mismatch at one end, possibly a read error. This chain connects TRBV7-7 to TRBJ1-5; 8 nucleotides agree with TRBD1. The CDR3 extends over 13 amino acids. The V gene's germline CDR1 is SSHAT and CDR2 FNYEAQ (reference sequence). The CDR3 DNA sequence: TGTGCTAGCAGCCGGGACAGGAATCAGCCCCAGCATTTT. This encodes CASSRDRNQPQHF.

About this clone: An end of the junction does not agree with germline; a read error may underlie this. The genes are TRBV6-1 and TRBJ2-5; D is perhaps TRBD2 (7 bases). The CDR3 sequence is 15 residues long. The germline gives CDR1 MNHNS, CDR2 SASEGT. CDR3 sequence (DNA): TGTGCCAGCAGAGAAGTCCGGGGGGCGGGAGAGACCCAGTACTTC. It translates to CASREVRGAGETQYF.

The chain links TRBV19 to TRBJ1-5, with TRBD1 as a possible D gene (5 bases). Germline CDR1 reads LNHDA; CDR2 reads SQIVND (reference sequence). Trimming stripped 1 base from V and 3 bases from J, with 22 bases between. The CDR3 has 19 amino acids. CDR3 protein: CASSIGWPKVRGHNQPQHF. As DNA, the CDR3 is TGTGCCAGTAGTATAGGGTGGCCGAAGGTTAGGGGTCACAATCAGCCCCAGCATTTT.

The chain links TRBV9 to TRBJ1-5; D not certain. V was pared by 2 bases and J by 5 bases, with 8 bases between. This CDR3 contains 13 residues. Germline V CDR1 and CDR2: SGDLS, YYNGEE. The CDR3 protein is CASSVGSYQPQHF. The CDR3 DNA reads as TGTGCCAGCAGCGTCGGGAGTTATCAGCCCCAGCATTTT.

V usage is TRBV5-1 and J usage is TRBJ2-2, with 8 bases identical to TRBD2. Trimming took 4 bases from V and 1 from J; bases not matched to a gene: 6. The CDR3 spans 16 residues. The germline CDR1 and CDR2 sequences are SGHRS and YFSETQ. CDR3 DNA: TGCGCCAGCAGCCCGGGGGGGGGAGTGAACACCGGGGAGCTGTTTTTT. Translation: CASSPGGGVNTGELFF.

This clone appeared a few times. The chain links TRBV7-2 to TRBJ1-6, with D tentatively TRBD1 (5 bases). CDR1 is SGHTA, CDR2 FQGNSA, per germline. The CDR3 extends over 15 amino acids. V lost 6 bases and J lost 7, with 16 bases in between. CDR3 sequence: CASSRSRDVNSPLHF. The CDR3 DNA sequence: TGTGCCAGCAGTCGGAGCAGGGATGTGAATTCACCCCTCCACTTT.

This clone has only one observation. The gene calls are TRBV30 and TRBJ1-1; a possible D gene is TRBD1 (6 bases). Germline V CDR1 and CDR2: GTSNPN, SVGIG (reference sequence). The CDR3 totals 13 residues. Trimming shortened V by 2 bases and J by 11 bases, and 18 bases separated the two germline ends. The CDR3 spells CAWSPGSGHSAFF. CDR3 sequence (DNA): TGTGCCTGGAGTCCGGGCTCGGGACATTCGGCTTTCTTT.

The chain uses TRBV28 and TRBJ1-5; 8 bases agree with TRBD1. The CDR3 loop spans 14 amino acids. Germline V gene data show CDR1 as MDHEN and CDR2 as SYDVKM. J lost 6 bases, V lost 1 base, and 2 bases had no gene match. DNA of the CDR3: TGTGCCAGCAGTTTATACAGGGGGACTCAGCCCCAGCATTTT. It yields the protein CASSLYRGTQPQHF.

The gene calls are TRBV9 and TRBJ2-1; the match to TRBD1 covers 8 bases. Germline CDR1 SGDLS, CDR2 YYNGEE. The CDR3 is 15 residues long. The J segment lost 10 bases and the V segment lost 0 bases, leaving 9 bases of the junction unmatched. The CDR3 sequence: CASSVGRQGLKEQFF. The CDR3 coding sequence is TGTGCCAGCAGCGTAGGTAGACAGGGGCTGAAGGAGCAGTTCTTC.

The chain has TRBV2 and TRBJ2-3; tentatively, D is TRBD1 or TRBD2 (6 bases each). V was cut by 8 bases and J by 1 base, with 16 bases left in between. This CDR3 comprises 15 residues. Germline V gene lookup returns CDR1 SNHLY and CDR2 FYNNEI. The CDR3 DNA reads as TGTGCCAGCGGGGGGCCCGGCCATCGCACAGATACGCAGTATTTT. Protein product: CASGGPGHRTDTQYF.

The V gene is TRBV4-2, the J gene TRBJ2-1, with 8 bases lining up with TRBD1. Germline-derived CDR1 and CDR2 are LGHNA and YNFKEQ. CDR3 length: 15 residues. Germline trimming cut 0 bases from V and 12 bases from J; bases unmatched to any gene: 10. For the CDR3, the DNA is TGTGCCAGCAGCCAAGATCTGCAGGGGGCGCCAAGGCAGTTCTTC. Its protein is CASSQDLQGAPRQFF.

J is TRBJ2-1 and V is TRBV27; no firm D call. V dropped 8 bases and J dropped 4 bases, with 6 bases sitting between them. From germline, CDR1 is MNHEY and CDR2 SMNVEV (reference sequence). The CDR3 has 11 amino acids. The CDR3 DNA is TGTGCCAGCGCCGGTTACAATGAGCAGTTCTTC. Amino acid sequence: CASAGYNEQFF.

In its sample, this clone was seen a few times. The chain links TRBV2 to TRBJ1-5; unclear D gene. Germline loops: CDR1 SNHLY, CDR2 FYNNEI. The CDR3 is 15 amino acids. V was clipped by 5 bases and J by 5 bases, with 16 bases between them. The CDR3 sequence is CASSTIRSNYQPQHF. CDR3 DNA sequence: TGTGCCAGCAGTACGATTCGGAGCAACTATCAGCCCCAGCATTTT. Complete variable domain (other parts from reference TRBV2 and TRBJ1-5): EPEVTQTPSHQVTQMGQEVILRCVPISNHLYFYWYRQILGQKVEFLVSFYNNEISEKSEIFDDQFSVERPDGSNFTLKIRSTKLEDSAMYFCASSTIRSNYQPQHFGDGTRLSIL.

V and J are TRBV14 and TRBJ1-1; maybe TRBD1 (5 bases). The germline V gene has CDR1 SGHDN and CDR2 FVKESK. The CDR3 loop spans 15 amino acids. Trimming removed 4 bases from V and 3 bases from J, with 15 bases in between. CDR3 coding DNA: TGTGCCAGCAGCCGACTCCGGGACGGGGACACTGAAGCTTTCTTT. Translated, it gives CASSRLRDGDTEAFF. Full variable domain (rest looked up from reference TRBV14 and TRBJ1-1): EAGVTQFPSHSVIEKGQTVTLRCDPISGHDNLYWYRRVMGKEIKFLLHFVKESKQDESGMPNNRFLAERTGGTYSTLKVQPAELEDSGVYFCASSRLRDGDTEAFFGQGTRLTVV.

This clone was observed a single time. The chain links TRBV6-5 to TRBJ1-3; D gene uncertain. The germline V gene has CDR1 MNHEY and CDR2 SVGAGI. Trimming removed 6 bases at V and 0 bases at J, with 9 bases between. The CDR3 is 14 amino acids. In nucleotides, the CDR3 is TGTGCCAGCAGGAACGGGAACTCTGGAAACACCATATATTTT. Translated, it gives CASRNGNSGNTIYF.

The CDR3 loop reads CASSLVGSNQPQHF. The CDR3, as DNA: TGTGCCAGTAGTCTGGTGGGTAGCAATCAGCCCCAGCATTTT. The V gene is TRBV19, the J gene TRBJ1-5; D gene ambiguous. The CDR3 runs to 14 residues. From germline, CDR1 is LNHDA and CDR2 SQIVND (reference sequence). The germline V and J ends were trimmed by 5 bases and 0 bases, with 8 bases remaining between them.

The chain is built from TRBV30 and TRBJ1-5; D is perhaps TRBD1 (5 bases). Germline V lookup: CDR1 GTSNPN, CDR2 SVGIG (reference sequence). CDR3 length: 12 amino acids. The ends were cut back, 5 bases at V and 7 bases at J, with 12 bases in the middle. CDR3 amino acids: CAWGLGEQPQHF. As DNA, the CDR3 is TGTGCCTGGGGCCTAGGGGAGCAGCCCCAGCATTTT.

This chain joins TRBV29-1 and TRBJ2-3, with D maybe TRBD1 (5 bases). The germline V gene has CDR1 SQVTM and CDR2 ANQGSEA. V shed 7 bases and J shed 4 bases, with 9 bases lying between them. The CDR3 spans 11 residues. CDR3 nucleotides: TGCAGCGCCATCAGGGCAGATACGCAGTATTTT. Translating it yields CSAIRADTQYF.

The chain joins TRBV2 to TRBJ1-2; a possible D gene is TRBD1 (6 bases). This CDR3 spans 17 amino acids. Germline V gene lookup returns CDR1 SNHLY and CDR2 FYNNEI. Deletions cut 2 bases from V and 2 bases from J, with 18 bases between. CDR3 bases: TGTGCCAGCAGTGAAAAGGTTCAGGGGCCCCTGAACTATGGCTACACCTTC. Translation gives CASSEKVQGPLNYGYTF.

Here the CDR3 DNA reads TGTGCCAGCAGCCTAGGCGGGGTTGGCTATGGCTACACCTTC. Amino acids: CASSLGGVGYGYTF. The V gene is TRBV7-2, the J gene TRBJ1-2, with D uncertain. The ends were cut back, 5 bases at V and 4 bases at J, with 14 bases in the middle. CDR1 is SGHTA, CDR2 FQGNSA, per germline. The CDR3 consists of 14 residues.

The rearrangement uses TRBV2 and TRBJ1-4; 11 positions match TRBD1. The germline CDR1 and CDR2 sequences are SNHLY and FYNNEI. CDR3 size: 20 residues. V lost 0 bases and J lost 4; bases outside the gene matches: 13. CDR3 DNA sequence: TGTGCCAGCAGTGAAGCGGTGGGGACAGGGGGTTTCTACAATAATGAAAAACTGTTTTTT. Translation: CASSEAVGTGGFYNNEKLFF.

This clone was recorded only once. The chain recombines TRBV15 with TRBJ1-3, with D possibly being TRBD1 (5 bases). In germline, CDR1 is LNHNV, CDR2 YYDKDF (reference sequence). This CDR3 is 14 amino acids long. V lost 3 bases and J 2 bases, leaving 8 bases between the germline ends. CDR3 in amino acids: CATSRGGAGNTIYF. For the CDR3, the DNA is TGTGCCACCAGCAGGGGAGGGGCTGGAAACACCATATATTTT.